A selection of T cell receptor beta chains follows, all from one sample in a study of blood T cell repertoires in COVID-19. Sequencing was performed with immunoSEQ multiplex PCR; in TCRdb, only in-frame clones are kept and a portion is missing. In the table there are 200,000 to 300,000 clones, about 88% of which are singletons. Sequenced: peripheral blood. Source of these receptors: a man in his 60s who had recovered from COVID-19. The CDR3 runs from the conserved cysteine through the conserved F or W. D genes are given only for firm matches. Expanded clones are given a class, and other clones once, few, many or no size at all.

d_call | j_call | v_call | clone_size | cdr3_aa | cdr3_nt
TRBD1 | TRBJ1-2 | TRBV5-4 | NA | CASSRQGYGYTF | TGTGCCAGCAGCCGACAGGGTTACGGCTACACCTTC
TRBD2 | TRBJ2-2 | TRBV9 | NA | CASSVPTSGGSGELFF | TGTGCCAGCAGCGTACCGACTAGCGGGGGCAGCGGGGAGCTGTTTTTT
TRBD2 | TRBJ2-1 | TRBV7-3 | NA | CASSRQLAGGSGEQFF | TGTGCCAGCAGCCGCCAACTAGCGGGGGGGTCTGGTGAGCAGTTCTTC
TRBD1 | TRBJ2-2 | TRBV25-1 | NA | CASNGDRVRTGELFF | TGTGCCAGCAACGGGGACAGGGTACGGACCGGGGAGCTGTTTTTT
NA | TRBJ2-2 | TRBV19 | once | CASSRQRTNTGELFF | TGTGCCAGTAGTAGACAACGGACGAACACCGGGGAGCTGTTTTTT
TRBD2 | TRBJ2-7 | TRBV7-9 | NA | CASSLGGVSLGEQYF | TGTGCCAGCAGCCTTGGGGGGGTATCCCTAGGCGAGCAGTACTTC
NA | TRBJ2-1 | TRBV19 | NA | CASRTGFDNEQFF | TGTGCCAGTAGAACCGGTTTCGACAATGAGCAGTTCTTC
NA | TRBJ2-3 | TRBV3-1/TRBV3-2 | NA | CASSPLGAGQYF | TGTGCCAGCAGCCCGTTGGGAGCGGGGCAGTATTTT
NA | TRBJ2-3 | TRBV5-1 | once | CASSLVLGGRTDTQYF | TGCGCCAGCAGCTTGGTTCTGGGGGGGCGGACAGATACGCAGTATTTT
NA | TRBJ1-4 | TRBV19 | NA | CARQYEKLFF | TGTGCCAGACAGTATGAAAAACTGTTTTTT
NA | TRBJ1-1 | TRBV18 | NA | CASSPTTRAYTEAFF | TGTGCCAGCTCACCAACAACACGAGCGTACACTGAAGCTTTCTTT
NA | TRBJ2-5 | TRBV12-5 | NA | CASGNDFLVQETQYF | TGTGCTAGTGGCAATGACTTCTTGGTACAAGAGACCCAGTACTTC
NA | TRBJ2-7 | TRBV2 | NA | CASSVQVTSSYEQYF | TGTGCCAGCAGTGTTCAGGTTACTAGCTCCTACGAGCAGTACTTC
NA | TRBJ1-3 | TRBV7-9 | NA | CASSFGDNTGNTIYF | TGTGCCAGCAGCTTCGGGGACAACACTGGAAACACCATATATTTT
TRBD1 | TRBJ1-5 | TRBV6-6 | NA | CASRGTGGNQPQHF | TGTGCCAGCAGAGGGACAGGAGGCAATCAGCCCCAGCATTTT
TRBD2 | TRBJ2-2 | TRBV29-1 | NA | CSAKPGGNTGELFF | TGCAGCGCCAAGCCGGGGGGGAACACCGGGGAGCTGTTTTTT
TRBD1 | TRBJ1-1 | TRBV19 | NA | CASTGQVNTEAFF | TGTGCCAGTACCGGACAGGTGAACACTGAAGCTTTCTTT
NA | TRBJ2-5 | TRBV9 | NA | CASSLQGQVEETQYF | TGTGCCAGCAGTCTTCAGGGGCAAGTCGAGGAGACCCAGTACTTC
NA | TRBJ2-5 | TRBV7-7 | NA | CASSLDGRKETQYF | TGTGCTAGCAGCTTAGATGGCAGGAAAGAGACCCAGTACTTC
TRBD1 | TRBJ1-2 | TRBV4-1 | NA | CASSPQGAPSGYTF | TGCGCCAGCAGCCCCCAGGGGGCGCCTAGTGGCTACACCTTC
TRBD1 | TRBJ1-2 | TRBV5-1 | NA | CASSLTGTGGTYGYTF | TGCGCCAGCAGCTTAACTGGGACAGGGGGGACCTATGGCTACACCTTC
NA | TRBJ1-1 | TRBV11-2 | NA | CASSLVRGNTEAFF | TGTGCCAGCAGCTTAGTTAGGGGGAACACTGAAGCTTTCTTT
NA | TRBJ1-2 | TRBV6-4 | NA | CASSASPGFVDGYTF | TGTGCCAGCAGTGCTTCCCCAGGGTTTGTCGACGGCTACACCTTC
NA | TRBJ2-7 | TRBV11-2 | NA | CASSLGPGGRREQYF | TGTGCCAGCAGCTTAGGGCCAGGAGGCCGGAGGGAGCAGTACTTC
TRBD1 | TRBJ1-1 | TRBV23-1 | NA | CASSRDRVNTEAFF | TGCGCCAGCAGTCGGGACAGGGTGAACACTGAAGCTTTCTTT
TRBD1 | TRBJ1-4 | TRBV5-8 | NA | CASSIGQVFNEKLFF | TGTGCCAGCAGCATTGGACAGGTTTTTAATGAAAAACTGTTTTTT
NA | TRBJ1-1 | TRBV10-2 | NA | CASRSPGTNGEAFF | TGCGCCAGCAGATCTCCTGGGACAAACGGTGAAGCTTTCTTT
TRBD1 | TRBJ2-7 | TRBV5-6 | NA | CASSSLLDRANEQYF | TGTGCCAGCAGCTCCCTCCTGGACAGGGCGAACGAGCAGTACTTC
TRBD1 | TRBJ2-2 | TRBV5-5 | NA | CASSYVGGRIGELFF | TGTGCCAGCAGCTATGTAGGGGGCAGGATCGGGGAGCTGTTTTTT
TRBD2 | TRBJ2-3 | TRBV2 | once | CASSVERGGSSTDTQYF | TGTGCCAGCAGTGTAGAGCGGGGGGGGTCTAGCACAGATACGCAGTATTTT
TRBD1 | TRBJ1-5 | TRBV5-5 | NA | CASSLQGISQPQHF | TGTGCCAGCAGCTTACAGGGGATTTCTCAGCCCCAGCATTTT
TRBD2 | TRBJ2-2 | TRBV5-6 | NA | CASSLGSGPSWTGELFF | TGTGCCAGCAGCTTGGGTAGCGGGCCTAGCTGGACCGGGGAGCTGTTTTTT
TRBD1 | TRBJ2-5 | TRBV19 | NA | CASSTYRGLGETQYF | TGTGCCAGTAGTACCTACAGGGGGCTTGGAGAGACCCAGTACTTC
TRBD2 | TRBJ2-3 | TRBV2 | NA | CASSDRAGGTDTQYF | TGTGCCAGCAGTGACAGAGCGGGGGGCACAGATACGCAGTATTTT
TRBD2 | TRBJ2-5 | TRBV5-1 | NA | CASSLEVAGVERETQYF | TGCGCCAGCAGCTTGGAGGTAGCGGGGGTCGAAAGGGAGACCCAGTACTTC
TRBD1 | TRBJ2-3 | TRBV18 | NA | CASSPIQGSGDTQYF | TGTGCCAGCTCACCAATACAGGGGTCTGGAGATACGCAGTATTTT
TRBD1 | TRBJ2-1 | TRBV7-9 | once | CASSLGGQTYNEQFF | TGTGCCAGCAGCTTAGGGGGACAGACCTACAATGAGCAGTTCTTC
NA | TRBJ1-1 | TRBV5-1 | few | CASSLGPETEAFF | TGCGCCAGCAGCTTGGGTCCGGAGACTGAAGCTTTCTTT
TRBD1 | TRBJ1-2 | TRBV24-1 | NA | CATSAWDSLGYGYTF | TGTGCCACCAGTGCCTGGGACAGCCTAGGCTATGGCTACACCTTC
TRBD1 | TRBJ1-4 | TRBV27 | NA | CASSSMTGRGEKLFF | TGTGCCAGCAGTTCGATGACAGGGCGGGGTGAAAAACTGTTTTTT
TRBD1 | TRBJ2-7 | TRBV29-1 | once | CSVEQDRGQLGPYEQYF | TGCAGCGTTGAACAGGACAGGGGGCAACTGGGGCCCTACGAGCAGTACTTC
TRBD1 | TRBJ1-1 | TRBV5-1 | NA | CASSTGEGVTEAFF | TGCGCCAGCAGCACAGGGGAAGGTGTGACTGAAGCTTTCTTT
TRBD1 | TRBJ2-7 | TRBV9 | few | CASGVGTGSGEQYF | TGTGCCAGCGGGGTCGGGACAGGGTCTGGCGAGCAGTACTTC
NA | TRBJ1-4 | TRBV7-7 | once | CASSRWGLNEKLFF | TGTGCTAGCTCCCGATGGGGACTAAATGAAAAACTGTTTTTT
NA | TRBJ2-4 | TRBV9 | few | CASSPGVNIQYF | TGTGCCAGCAGCCCGGGGGTGAACATTCAGTACTTC